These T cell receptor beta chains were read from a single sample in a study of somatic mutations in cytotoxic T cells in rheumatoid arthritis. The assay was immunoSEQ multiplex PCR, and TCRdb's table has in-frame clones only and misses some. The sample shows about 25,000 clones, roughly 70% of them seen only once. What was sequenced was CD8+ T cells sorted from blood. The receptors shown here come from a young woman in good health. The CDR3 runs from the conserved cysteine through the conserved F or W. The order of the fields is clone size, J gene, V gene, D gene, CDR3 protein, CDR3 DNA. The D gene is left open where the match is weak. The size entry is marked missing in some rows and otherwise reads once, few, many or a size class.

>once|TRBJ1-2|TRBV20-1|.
CSAGSGYTF
TGCAGTGCGGGTAGTGGCTACACCTTC
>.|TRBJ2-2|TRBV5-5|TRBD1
CASSWEWQGVGYTGELFF
TGTGCCAGCAGCTGGGAGTGGCAGGGGGTCGGTTACACCGGGGAGCTGTTTTTT
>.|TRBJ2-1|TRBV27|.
CASSLTANNEQFF
TGTGCCAGCAGTTTAACGGCAAACAATGAGCAGTTCTTC
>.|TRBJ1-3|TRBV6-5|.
CASSYGPGASGNTIYF
TGTGCCAGCAGTTACGGGCCAGGGGCGTCCGGAAACACCATATATTTT
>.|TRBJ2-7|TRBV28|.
CAAAIDGDYEQYF
TGTGCCGCCGCGATCGATGGAGACTACGAGCAGTACTTC
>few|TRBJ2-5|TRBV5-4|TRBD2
CASRTSGGLETQYF
TGTGCCAGCAGAACTAGCGGGGGGTTGGAGACCCAGTACTTC
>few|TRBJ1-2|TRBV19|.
CATDGAYYGYTF
TGTGCCACCGACGGGGCTTACTATGGCTACACCTTC
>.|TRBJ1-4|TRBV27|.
CASSSTGLGYEKLFF
TGTGCCAGCAGTTCAACAGGTCTGGGTTACGAAAAACTGTTTTTT
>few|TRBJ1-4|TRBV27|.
CASSLSRGAPNEKLFF
TGTGCCAGCAGTTTATCCCGCGGGGCGCCTAATGAAAAACTGTTTTTT
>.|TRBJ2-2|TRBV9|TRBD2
CASSAGTSVTGELFF
TGTGCCAGCAGCGCCGGGACTAGTGTCACCGGGGAGCTGTTTTTT
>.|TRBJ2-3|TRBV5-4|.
CASSGPSQEATDTQYF
TGTGCCAGCAGCGGACCGTCCCAAGAGGCCACAGATACGCAGTATTTT
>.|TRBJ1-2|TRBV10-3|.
CAISEGTNYGYTF
TGTGCCATCAGTGAAGGTACTAACTATGGCTACACCTTC
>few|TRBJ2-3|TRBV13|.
CASSLHWDTQYF
TGTGCCAGCAGCTTACACTGGGATACGCAGTATTTT
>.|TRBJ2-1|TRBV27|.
CASGQGNEQFF
TGTGCCAGCGGGCAGGGCAATGAGCAGTTCTTC
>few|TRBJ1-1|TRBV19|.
CASSTWGGAEAFF
TGTGCCAGTAGTACCTGGGGGGGTGCTGAAGCTTTCTTT
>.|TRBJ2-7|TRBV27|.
CASSNLGTAIDEQYF
TGTGCCAGCAGCAACCTAGGGACCGCCATCGACGAGCAGTACTTC
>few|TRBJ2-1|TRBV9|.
CASSVDGALGNEQFF
TGTGCCAGCAGCGTAGACGGGGCCCTTGGAAATGAGCAGTTCTTC
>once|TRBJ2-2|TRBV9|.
CASSQGSGELFF
TGTGCCAGCAGCCAGGGGAGCGGGGAGCTGTTTTTT
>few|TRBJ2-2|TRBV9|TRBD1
CASSVEGGHGLYGELFF
TGTGCCAGCAGCGTAGAAGGGGGCCACGGGTTGTACGGGGAGCTGTTTTTT
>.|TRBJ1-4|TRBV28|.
CASSLWGGEKLFF
TGTGCCAGCAGTTTATGGGGCGGTGAAAAACTGTTTTTT
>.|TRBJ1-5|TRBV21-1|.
CASSVRTGTHQPQHF
TGTGCCAGCAGCGTCCGGACAGGGACCCATCAGCCCCAGCATTTT
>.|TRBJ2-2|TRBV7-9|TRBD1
CASSFRGTDTGELFF
TGTGCCAGCAGTTTCAGGGGGACGGACACCGGGGAGCTGTTTTTT
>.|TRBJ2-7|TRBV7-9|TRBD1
CASSTGQGGPYEQYF
TGTGCCAGCAGCACCGGACAGGGGGGTCCTTACGAGCAGTACTTC
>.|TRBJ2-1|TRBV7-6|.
CASSLGRVPYNEQFF
TGTGCCAGCAGCCTCGGCAGGGTACCCTACAATGAGCAGTTCTTC